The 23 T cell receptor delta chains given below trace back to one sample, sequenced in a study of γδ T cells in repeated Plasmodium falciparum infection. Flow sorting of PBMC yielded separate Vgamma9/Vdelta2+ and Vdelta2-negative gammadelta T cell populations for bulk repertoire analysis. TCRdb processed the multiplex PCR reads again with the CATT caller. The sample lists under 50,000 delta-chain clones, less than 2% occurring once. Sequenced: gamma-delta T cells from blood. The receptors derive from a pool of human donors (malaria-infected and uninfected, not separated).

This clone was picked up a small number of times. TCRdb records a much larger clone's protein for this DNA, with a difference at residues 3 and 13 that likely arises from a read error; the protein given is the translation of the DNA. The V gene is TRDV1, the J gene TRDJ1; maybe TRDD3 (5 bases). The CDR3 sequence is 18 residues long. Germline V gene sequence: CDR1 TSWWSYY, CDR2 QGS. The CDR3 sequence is CAIGERGRRALYADKLIF. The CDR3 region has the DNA TGTGCTATTGGGGAACGAGGAAGGCGAGCGCTTTACGCCGATAAACTCATCTTT.

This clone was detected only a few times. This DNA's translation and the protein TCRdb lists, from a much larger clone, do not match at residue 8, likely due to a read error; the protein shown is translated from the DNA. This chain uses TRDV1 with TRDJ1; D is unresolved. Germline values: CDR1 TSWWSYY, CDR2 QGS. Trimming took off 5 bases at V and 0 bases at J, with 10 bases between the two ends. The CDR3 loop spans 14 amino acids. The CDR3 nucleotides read TGTGCTCTTGGGATTCCCAAGCACACCGATAAACTCATCTTT. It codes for CALGIPKHTDKLIF.

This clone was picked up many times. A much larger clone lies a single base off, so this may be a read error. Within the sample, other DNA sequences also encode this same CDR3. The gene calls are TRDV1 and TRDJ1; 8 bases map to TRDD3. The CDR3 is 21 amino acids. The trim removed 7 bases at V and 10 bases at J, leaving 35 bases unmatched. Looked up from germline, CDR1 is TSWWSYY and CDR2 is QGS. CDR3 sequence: CALAVETHSNNYDWGFTRLIF. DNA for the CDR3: TGTGCTCTTGCGGTGGAGACCCATTCCAACAATTACGACTGGGGGTTCACGAGACTCATCTTT.

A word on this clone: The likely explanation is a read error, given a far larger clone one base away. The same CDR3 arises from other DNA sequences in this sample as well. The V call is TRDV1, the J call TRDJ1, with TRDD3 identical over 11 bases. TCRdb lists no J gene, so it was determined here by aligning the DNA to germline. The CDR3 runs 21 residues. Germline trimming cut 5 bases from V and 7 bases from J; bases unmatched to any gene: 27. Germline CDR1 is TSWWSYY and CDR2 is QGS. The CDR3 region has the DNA TGTGCTCTTGGGCCCACCTGGGAGCGGGACGTATACTGGGGGATAAAAATTAAACTCATCTTT. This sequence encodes CALGPTWERDVYWGIKIKLIF.

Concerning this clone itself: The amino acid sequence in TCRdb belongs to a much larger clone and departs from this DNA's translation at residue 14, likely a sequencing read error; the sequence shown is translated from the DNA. The CDR3 bases are TGTGCTCTTGGGGAATTCCCCTTCTGGGGGATACAAGATAGACTCATCTTT. Translation gives CALGEFPFWGIQDRLIF. The gene calls are TRDV1 and TRDJ1, with TRDD3 matching over 11 bases. TCRdb is silent on the J gene; assignment here came from matching the DNA to germline. Germline V CDR1 and CDR2: TSWWSYY, QGS. This CDR3 is 17 amino acids long.

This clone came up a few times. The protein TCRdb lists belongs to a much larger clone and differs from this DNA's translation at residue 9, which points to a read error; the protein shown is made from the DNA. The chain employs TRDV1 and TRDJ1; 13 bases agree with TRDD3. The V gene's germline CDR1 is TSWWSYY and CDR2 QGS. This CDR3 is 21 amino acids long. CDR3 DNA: TGTGCTCTTGGGGGTGCTCCCTACCGTGTACTGGGGGATACGCTCCCCTTCAAACTCATCTTC. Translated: CALGGAPYRVLGDTLPFKLIF.

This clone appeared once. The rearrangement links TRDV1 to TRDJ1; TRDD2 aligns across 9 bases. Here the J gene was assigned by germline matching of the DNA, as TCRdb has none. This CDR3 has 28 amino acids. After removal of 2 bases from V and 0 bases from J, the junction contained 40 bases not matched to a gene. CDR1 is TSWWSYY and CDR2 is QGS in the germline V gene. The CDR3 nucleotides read TGTGCTCTTGGGGAATATCCCCCTTCCTACTTAGTTCAGAGAACTGGGGCGGGGGTCGTGACGTACACCGATAAACTCATCTTT. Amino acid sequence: CALGEYPPSYLVQRTGAGVVTYTDKLIF.

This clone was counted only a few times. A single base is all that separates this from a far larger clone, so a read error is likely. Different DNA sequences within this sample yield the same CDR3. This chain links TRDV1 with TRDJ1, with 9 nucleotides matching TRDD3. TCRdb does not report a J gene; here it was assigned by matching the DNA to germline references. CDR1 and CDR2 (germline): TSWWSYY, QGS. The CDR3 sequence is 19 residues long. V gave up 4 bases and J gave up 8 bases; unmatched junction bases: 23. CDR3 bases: TGTGCTCTTGGGGCACCTCCACCTTCCACCGACTGGGGGAGCGACAAACTCATCTTT. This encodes CALGAPPPSTDWGSDKLIF.

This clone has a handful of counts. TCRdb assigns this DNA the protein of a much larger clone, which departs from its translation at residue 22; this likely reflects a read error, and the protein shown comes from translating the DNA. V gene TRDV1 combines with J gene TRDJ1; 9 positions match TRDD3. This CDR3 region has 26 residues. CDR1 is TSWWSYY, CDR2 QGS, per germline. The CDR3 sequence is CALGEPSPPLYYSGLLGEPNTGKLIF. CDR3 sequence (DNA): TGTGCTCTTGGGGAACCTAGCCCCCCTCTATACTACTCGGGGCTACTGGGGGAACCAAACACCGGTAAACTCATCTTT.

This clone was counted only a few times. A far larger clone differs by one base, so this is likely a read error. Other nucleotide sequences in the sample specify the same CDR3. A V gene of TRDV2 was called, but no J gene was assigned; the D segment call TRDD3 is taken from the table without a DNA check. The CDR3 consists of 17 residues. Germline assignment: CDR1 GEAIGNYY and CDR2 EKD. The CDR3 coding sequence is TGTGCCTGTGAGAGACTCGGGGATACGCATGACACCGATAAGCTCATCTTT. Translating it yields CACERLGDTHDTDKLIF.

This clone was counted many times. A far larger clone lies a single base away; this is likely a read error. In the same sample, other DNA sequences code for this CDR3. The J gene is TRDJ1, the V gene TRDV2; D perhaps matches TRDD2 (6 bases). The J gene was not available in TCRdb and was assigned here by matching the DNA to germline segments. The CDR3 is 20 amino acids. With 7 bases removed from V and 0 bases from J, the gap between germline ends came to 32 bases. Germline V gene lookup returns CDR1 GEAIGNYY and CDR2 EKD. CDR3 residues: CACKLYTPSRGLIYTDKLIF. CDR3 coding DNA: TGTGCCTGCAAGCTCTACACTCCTTCCCGGGGGCTTATTTACACCGATAAACTCATCTTT.

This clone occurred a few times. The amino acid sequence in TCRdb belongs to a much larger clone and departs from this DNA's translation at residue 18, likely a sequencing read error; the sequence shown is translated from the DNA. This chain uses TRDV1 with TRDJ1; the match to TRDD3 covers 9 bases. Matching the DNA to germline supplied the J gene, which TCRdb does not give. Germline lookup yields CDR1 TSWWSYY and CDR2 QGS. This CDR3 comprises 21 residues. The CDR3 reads CALGEQRILRWGILVSDELIF. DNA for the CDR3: TGTGCTCTTGGGGAACAGAGAATCCTGAGGTGGGGGATATTGGTGTCCGATGAACTCATCTTT.

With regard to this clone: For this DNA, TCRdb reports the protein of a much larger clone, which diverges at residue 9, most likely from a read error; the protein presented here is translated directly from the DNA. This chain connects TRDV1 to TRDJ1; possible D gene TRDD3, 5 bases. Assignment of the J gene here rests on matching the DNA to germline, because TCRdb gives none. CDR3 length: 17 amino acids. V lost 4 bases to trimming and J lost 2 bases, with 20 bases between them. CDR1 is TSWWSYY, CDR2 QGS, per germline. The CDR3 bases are TGTGCTCTTGGGGTCGGGGCTGGGTGGTTCTCTACCGATAAACTCATCTTT. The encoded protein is CALGVGAGWFSTDKLIF.

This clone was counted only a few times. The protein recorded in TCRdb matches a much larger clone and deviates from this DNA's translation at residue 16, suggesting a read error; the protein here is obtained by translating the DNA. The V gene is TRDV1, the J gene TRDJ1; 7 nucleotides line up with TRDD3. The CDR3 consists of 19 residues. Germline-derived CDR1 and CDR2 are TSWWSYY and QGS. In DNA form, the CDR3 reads TGTGCTCTTGGGGTCCATGTAGGGGGTGGGGGACCCGGCAGGGATACACTCATCTTT. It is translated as CALGVHVGGGGPGRDTLIF.

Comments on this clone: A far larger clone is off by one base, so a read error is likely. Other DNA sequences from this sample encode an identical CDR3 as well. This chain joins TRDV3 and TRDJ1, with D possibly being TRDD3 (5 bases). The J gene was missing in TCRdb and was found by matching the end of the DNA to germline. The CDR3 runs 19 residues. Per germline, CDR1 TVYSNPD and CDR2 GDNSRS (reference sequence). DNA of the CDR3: TGTGCTATACGTGCTCATTCTGAATTGTGCGAAAGTGCCACCGATAAACTCATCTTT. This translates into CAIRAHSELCESATDKLIF. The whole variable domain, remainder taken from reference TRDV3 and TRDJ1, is CDKVTQSSPDQTVASGSEVVLLCTYDTVYSNPDLFWYRIRPDYSFQFVFYGDNSRSEGADFTQGRFSVKHILTQKAFHLVISPVRTEDSATYYCAIRAHSELCESATDKLIFGKGTRVTVEP.

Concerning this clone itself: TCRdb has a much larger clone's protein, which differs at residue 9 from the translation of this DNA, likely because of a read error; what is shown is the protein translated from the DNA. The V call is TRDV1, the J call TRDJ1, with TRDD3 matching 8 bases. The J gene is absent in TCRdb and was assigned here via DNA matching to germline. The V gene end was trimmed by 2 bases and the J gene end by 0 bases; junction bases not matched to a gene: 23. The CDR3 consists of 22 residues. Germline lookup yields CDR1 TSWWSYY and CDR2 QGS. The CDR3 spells CALGELLVPPVGYAPYTDKLIF. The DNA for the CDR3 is TGTGCTCTTGGGGAATTATTGGTCCCTCCTGTGGGATACGCGCCATACACCGATAAACTCATCTTT.

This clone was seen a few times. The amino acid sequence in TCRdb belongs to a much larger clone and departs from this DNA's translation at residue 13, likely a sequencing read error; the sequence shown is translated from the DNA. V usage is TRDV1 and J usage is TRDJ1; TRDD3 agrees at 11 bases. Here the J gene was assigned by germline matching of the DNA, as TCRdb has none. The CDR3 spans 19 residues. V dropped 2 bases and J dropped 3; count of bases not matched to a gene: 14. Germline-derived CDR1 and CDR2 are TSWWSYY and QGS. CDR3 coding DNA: TGTGCTCTTGGGGAATCCCCTGTACTGGGGGATAAACCCCCCGATAAACTCATCTTT. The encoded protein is CALGESPVLGDKPPDKLIF.

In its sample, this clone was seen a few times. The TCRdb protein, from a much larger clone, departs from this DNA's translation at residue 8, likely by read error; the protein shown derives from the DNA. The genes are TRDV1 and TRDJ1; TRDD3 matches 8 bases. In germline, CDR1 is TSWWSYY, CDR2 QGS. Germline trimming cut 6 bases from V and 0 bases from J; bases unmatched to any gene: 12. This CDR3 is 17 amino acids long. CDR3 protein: CALGWGNSLQYTDKLIF. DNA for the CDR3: TGTGCTCTTGGCTGGGGGAACTCCCTTCAGTACACCGATAAACTCATCTTT.

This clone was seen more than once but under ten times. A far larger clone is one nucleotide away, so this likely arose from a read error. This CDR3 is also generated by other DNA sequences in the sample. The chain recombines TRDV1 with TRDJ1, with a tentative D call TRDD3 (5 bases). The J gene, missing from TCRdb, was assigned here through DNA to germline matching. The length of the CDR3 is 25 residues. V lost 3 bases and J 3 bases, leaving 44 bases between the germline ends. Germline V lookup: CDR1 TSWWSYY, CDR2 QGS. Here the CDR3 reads CALGELDKLNQRRVFHWGAPDKLIF. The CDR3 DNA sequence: TGTGCTCTTGGGGAGCTGGATAAGCTTAACCAACGCCGTGTCTTTCATTGGGGTGCGCCCGATAAACTCATCTTT.

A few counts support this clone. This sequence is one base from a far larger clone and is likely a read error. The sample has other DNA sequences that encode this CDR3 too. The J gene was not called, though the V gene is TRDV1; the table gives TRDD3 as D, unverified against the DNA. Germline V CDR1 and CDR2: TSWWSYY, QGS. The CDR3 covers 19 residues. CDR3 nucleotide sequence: TGTGCTCTTGGGGAAGATCCGCCCCTTCCTCAGTTGTCCACCTGGCAACTCATCTTC. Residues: CALGEDPPLPQLSTWQLIF.

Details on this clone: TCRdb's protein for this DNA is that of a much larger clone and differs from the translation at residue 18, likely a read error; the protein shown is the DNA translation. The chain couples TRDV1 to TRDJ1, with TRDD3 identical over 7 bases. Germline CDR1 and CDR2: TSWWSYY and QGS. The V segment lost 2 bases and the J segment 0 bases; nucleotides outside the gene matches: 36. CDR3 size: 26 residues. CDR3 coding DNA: TGTGCTCTTGGGGAAGCTAAAGGTCTCCTGGGTACACAGACGATACTGGGGTCTGTTAACACCGATAAACTCATCTTT. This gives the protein CALGEAKGLLGTQTILGSVNTDKLIF.

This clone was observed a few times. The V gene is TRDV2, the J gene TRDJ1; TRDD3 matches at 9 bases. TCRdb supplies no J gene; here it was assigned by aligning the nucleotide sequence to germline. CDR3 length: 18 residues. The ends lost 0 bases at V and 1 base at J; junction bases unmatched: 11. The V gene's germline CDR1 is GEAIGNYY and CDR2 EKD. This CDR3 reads CACDTLPGGDTITDKLIF. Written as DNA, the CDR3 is TGTGCCTGTGACACCCTACCAGGTGGGGATACGATCACCGATAAACTCATCTTT.

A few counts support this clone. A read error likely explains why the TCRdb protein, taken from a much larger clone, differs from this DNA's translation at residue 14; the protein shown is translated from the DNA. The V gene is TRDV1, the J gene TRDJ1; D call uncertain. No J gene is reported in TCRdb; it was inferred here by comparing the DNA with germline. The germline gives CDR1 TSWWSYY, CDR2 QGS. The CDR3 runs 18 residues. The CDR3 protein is CALGERGRRALYTGKLIF. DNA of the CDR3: TGTGCTCTTGGGGAACGAGGAAGGCGAGCGCTTTACACCGGTAAACTCATCTTT.